This TCR beta chain was recorded in a study of blood T cell repertoires in COVID-19. Across the whole study: From T cells, B-cell-depleted T cells, or PBMCs came the material, which was cDNA or gDNA.

Per the authors' pipeline: Estimated nucleated cell counts came from reference gene primer amplification. TCRdb's table, derived via immunoSEQ multiplex PCR, lists solely in-frame clones and lacks some. V, J and clone size are those of that table, while D and trimming were read from the DNA. The sample shows about 200,000 clones, more than 85% of them seen only once. Germline-derived CDR1 and CDR2 are SGDLS and YYNGEE. This CDR3 has 14 residues. Trimming pared 0 bases from V and 6 bases from J, leaving 12 bases between. The sequence derives from a man in his sixties with COVID-19, enrolled during active disease. Sequenced material: peripheral blood. V gene TRBV9 combines with J gene TRBJ2-5; a weak D match, TRBD1 (6 bases). In nucleotides, the CDR3 is TGTGCCAGCAGCGTAGGGCAGGGGTCAAAGACCCAGTACTTC. This encodes CASSVGQGSKTQYF.